The 7 T cell receptor beta chains presented below share a single source sample, sequenced in a study of T cells after yellow fever vaccination. TCRdb used MiXCR to reprocess the 5' RACE reads, holding one entry per CDR3 protein. The table records some 400,000 distinct CDR3 sequences, approximately 18% of them present only once. Material: PBMCs, obtained before the yellow fever booster vaccination. These receptors came from a man between 18 and 29 years old who received the YFV17D yellow fever vaccine.

The chain combines TRBV12-3 or TRBV12-4 with TRBJ2-5; 10 bases align to TRBD2. V gave up 8 bases and J gave up 5 bases; unmatched junction bases: 8. CDR3 length equals 14 residues. Here the CDR3 reads CASCPSGGGETQYF. DNA of the CDR3: TGTGCCAGCTGCCCAAGCGGGGGGGGGGAGACCCAGTACTTC.

The chain links TRBV4-3 to TRBJ2-4; D uncertain. Per germline, CDR1 LGHNA and CDR2 YSLEER. The CDR3 contains 17 residues. Between the trimmed V and J ends, which lost 0 bases and 1 base, there was a span of 13 bases. The CDR3 sequence: CASSQDRAIRAKNIQYF. The CDR3 DNA reads as TGCGCCAGCAGCCAAGATAGGGCTATAAGGGCCAAAAACATTCAGTACTTC.

The V call is TRBV21-1, the J call TRBJ2-1; the DNA was not used to check the table's D call, TRBD1. TRBV21-1 is listed as a pseudogene. This CDR3 has 12 residues. As DNA, the CDR3 is TGTGCCAGCAGCAAAGCGCAGGGGGAGCAGTTCTTC. It encodes CASSKAQGEQFF.

This clonotype was recorded a few times. The chain joins TRBV5-1 to TRBJ2-1; TRBD2 aligns across 7 bases. Germline loops: CDR1 SGHRS, CDR2 YFSETQ. The CDR3 sequence is 13 residues long. V gave up 6 bases and J gave up 9 bases; unmatched junction bases: 9. The CDR3 loop reads CASKPVTGGEQFF. CDR3 bases: TGCGCCAGCAAACCTGTCACGGGGGGTGAGCAGTTCTTC.

This clonotype appeared a few times. The genes are TRBV5-1 and TRBJ2-3, with 9 positions matching TRBD2. Germline CDR1 is SGHRS and CDR2 is YFSETQ. After removal of 4 bases from V and 0 bases from J, the junction contained 6 bases not matched to a gene. This CDR3 is built from 16 residues. The CDR3 reads CASSPDSGGSTDTQYF. The DNA of the CDR3 is TGCGCCAGCAGCCCGGACAGCGGGGGGAGCACAGATACGCAGTATTTT.

V and J are TRBV9 and TRBJ1-1; D ambiguous. Deletions cut 3 bases from V and 1 base from J, with 7 bases between. This CDR3 region has 13 residues. Germline CDR1 reads SGDLS; CDR2 reads YYNGEE. CDR3 DNA sequence: TGTGCCAGCAGCGCGTGGAAGAACACTGAAGCTTTCTTT. Protein: CASSAWKNTEAFF.

This chain connects TRBV5-6 to TRBJ1-2; TRBD1 agrees at 8 bases. CDR3 length: 14 amino acids. V lost 1 base and J lost 7; bases outside the gene matches: 6. Germline loops: CDR1 SGHDT, CDR2 YYEEEE. CDR3: CASSLNYRGSGYTF. As DNA, the CDR3 is TGTGCCAGCAGCTTGAATTACAGGGGGTCTGGCTACACCTTC.